This is a list of T cell receptor beta chains from one sample in a study of chemoradiotherapy in HPV16-positive cancers. Repertoires were generated with immunoSEQ multiplex PCR, while TCRdb's copy carries only in-frame clones and drops some. Among 15,000 to 20,000 clones, 60% to 85% were seen once, and the ten largest hold roughly 1.4%. The biological material was taken from a patient who underwent chemoradiotherapy. All receptors derive from a human donor with HPV-associated anogenital cancer. The CDR3 runs from the conserved cysteine through the conserved F or W. D genes are given only for firm matches. Rows give clone size only sometimes, using once, few, many, or a class for an expanded clone.

v_gene,d_gene,j_gene,abundance,CDR3aa,CDR3nt
TRBV7-2,NA,TRBJ2-7,NA,CASSLDTGSYEQYF,TGTGCCAGCAGCTTAGATACAGGGTCCTACGAGCAGTACTTC
TRBV5-6,NA,TRBJ1-3,NA,CASSLFRDWGNTIYF,TGTGCCAGCAGCTTGTTCCGGGACTGGGGGAACACCATATATTTT
TRBV18,NA,TRBJ1-2,NA,CASSPPTVYGYTF,TGTGCCAGCTCACCACCGACAGTTTATGGCTACACCTTC
TRBV27,NA,TRBJ2-2,NA,CASSSPGLAASKTGELFF,TGTGCCAGCAGTTCACCTGGGTTAGCGGCAAGCAAGACCGGGGAGCTGTTTTTT
TRBV29-1,NA,TRBJ1-1,NA,CSVVWGNTEAFF,TGCAGCGTTGTGTGGGGGAACACTGAAGCTTTCTTT
TRBV30,NA,TRBJ2-5,NA,CAWRAQPGETQYF,TGTGCCTGGAGAGCACAGCCGGGGGAGACCCAGTACTTC
TRBV4-1,NA,TRBJ1-1,few,CASSQPDMGFLNTEAFF,TGCGCCAGCAGCCAGCCTGACATGGGGTTCCTGAACACTGAAGCTTTCTTT
TRBV5-1,NA,TRBJ2-7,once,CASSLGDYEQYF,TGCGCCAGCAGCTTGGGGGACTACGAGCAGTACTTC
TRBV18,TRBD1,TRBJ2-3,few,CASSPPRGRTDTQYF,TGTGCCAGCTCACCACCCAGGGGGCGGACAGATACGCAGTATTTT
TRBV6-4,NA,TRBJ1-5,NA,CASSVSLYQPQHF,TGTGCCAGCAGTGTCTCCTTATACCAGCCCCAGCATTTT
TRBV19,NA,TRBJ1-5,once,CASSIGAGVRNQPQHF,TGTGCCAGTAGTATAGGGGCAGGAGTACGGAATCAGCCCCAGCATTTT
TRBV7-3,NA,TRBJ2-1,few,CASSPDMGNEQFF,TGTGCCAGCAGCCCGGATATGGGCAATGAGCAGTTCTTC
TRBV6-5,NA,TRBJ2-7,NA,CASSSTYEQYF,TGTGCCAGCAGTTCCACCTACGAGCAGTACTTC
TRBV5-6,TRBD2,TRBJ2-3,NA,CASSSRTSGGASDTDTQYF,TGTGCCAGCAGCTCGAGGACTAGCGGGGGGGCTTCCGACACAGATACGCAGTATTTT
TRBV4-1,TRBD1,TRBJ1-2,NA,CASSQDGRGQGYGYTF,TGCGCCAGCAGCCAAGATGGCAGGGGGCAGGGCTATGGCTACACCTTC
TRBV7-2,NA,TRBJ2-6,NA,CASSLGSNSGANVLTF,TGTGCCAGCAGCTTAGGGTCAAACTCTGGGGCCAACGTCCTGACTTTC
TRBV20-1,NA,TRBJ1-2,few,CSAFSNYGYTF,TGCAGTGCCTTTTCAAACTATGGCTACACCTTC
TRBV11-2,NA,TRBJ1-2,NA,CASRPPGEEGYTF,TGTGCCAGCAGGCCTCCAGGGGAGGAGGGCTACACCTTC
TRBV11-2,TRBD1,TRBJ1-2,NA,CASSHPGGHGYTF,TGTGCCAGCAGCCACCCAGGGGGTCATGGCTACACCTTC
TRBV5-1,TRBD1,TRBJ1-6,NA,CASSLTGGWGSPLHF,TGCGCCAGCAGCTTAACAGGGGGGTGGGGTTCACCCCTCCACTTT
TRBV6-6,NA,TRBJ1-5,few,CASSYSVGRVNQPQHF,TGTGCCAGCAGTTACTCGGTAGGACGGGTGAATCAGCCCCAGCATTTT
TRBV19,NA,TRBJ2-4,NA,CASSIGSPGGNTKNIQYF,TGTGCCAGTAGTATAGGATCCCCCGGGGGAAACACCAAAAACATTCAGTACTTC